This T cell receptor (beta chain) was obtained from a study of radiotherapy plus CTLA-4 blockade in lung cancer. This CDR3 contains 12 residues. The germline V and J ends were trimmed by 4 bases and 10 bases, with 10 bases remaining between them. Germline V gives CDR1 SEHNR, CDR2 FQNEAQ (reference sequence). Using immunoSEQ multiplex PCR, the repertoire was profiled, and TCRdb retains in-frame clones only, with some absent. In the table there are over 85,000 clones, approximately 78% of which are singletons. Study findings and constraints: Alongside interferon-beta, early blood T cell clone dynamics were reportedly the best predictor of response.

This clone has a handful of counts. Its target is not known. The input for sequencing was peripheral blood, taken from a patient treated with radiotherapy plus ipilimumab. This TCR was recovered from a human donor with non-small cell lung cancer that progressed on radiotherapy plus ipilimumab. The chain links TRBV7-9 to TRBJ1-4; D is ambiguous. CDR3 amino acids: CASSSSQPKLFF. The CDR3 region has the DNA TGTGCCAGCAGCTCTAGTCAGCCAAAACTGTTTTTT.